Sequencing of this T cell receptor delta chain was carried out in a study of γδ T cells in repeated Plasmodium falciparum infection. TCRdb used CATT to re-call clones from the multiplex PCR reads. The sample carries tens of thousands of delta-chain clones, less than 2% recorded once. This clone was detected a few times. A single base is all that separates this from a far larger clone, so a read error is likely. Other DNA sequences in the sample encode the same CDR3. The sample was gamma-delta T cells from blood. The TCR comes from a pool of human donors (malaria-infected and uninfected, not separated).

CDR3 loop: CALGERGGSWYTDKLIF. The CDR3 coding sequence is TGTGCTCTTGGGGAAAGGGGGGGATCTTGGTACACCGATAAACTCATCTTC. The J segment was not called; the V segment is TRDV1; TRDD3 is the table's D call and was not checked against the DNA. Germline V gene data show CDR1 as TSWWSYY and CDR2 as QGS. The CDR3 sequence is 17 residues long.